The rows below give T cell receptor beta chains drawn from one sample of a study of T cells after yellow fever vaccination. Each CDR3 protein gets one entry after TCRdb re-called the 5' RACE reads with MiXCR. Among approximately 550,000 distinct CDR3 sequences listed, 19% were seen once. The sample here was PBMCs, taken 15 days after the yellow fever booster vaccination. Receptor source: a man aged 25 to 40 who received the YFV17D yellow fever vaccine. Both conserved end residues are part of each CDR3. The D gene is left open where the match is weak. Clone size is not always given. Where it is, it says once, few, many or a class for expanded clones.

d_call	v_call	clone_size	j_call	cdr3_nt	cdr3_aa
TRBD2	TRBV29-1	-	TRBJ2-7	TGCAGCGTTGAATTAGCGGGACAATACGAGCAGTACTTC	CSVELAGQYEQYF
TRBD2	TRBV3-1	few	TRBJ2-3	TGTGCCAGCAGCCAGGAGACTAGCGGGAGCGATGATACGCAGTATTTT	CASSQETSGSDDTQYF
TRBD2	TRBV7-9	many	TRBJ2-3	TGTGCCAGCAGCCCCCCGGGAGGAGATACGCAGTATTTT	CASSPPGGDTQYF
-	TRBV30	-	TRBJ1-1	TGTGCCTGGAGTGTAGATGGGGTAGGCCCTGAAGCTTTCTTT	CAWSVDGVGPEAFF
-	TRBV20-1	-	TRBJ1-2	TGCAGTGTTTCCTTTAACTATGGCTACACCTTC	CSVSFNYGYTF
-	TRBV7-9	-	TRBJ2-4	TGTGCCAGCAGCTCTCGGGGAGCGAACATTCAGTACTTC	CASSSRGANIQYF
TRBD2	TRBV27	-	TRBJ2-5	TGTGCCAGCAGTTCCACCAGGCTAGCGGCCCAAGAGACCCAGTACTTC	CASSSTRLAAQETQYF
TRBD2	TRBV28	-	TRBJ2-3	TGTGCCAGCAGTTTAGGACTAGCGGGAGATGATGTTACGCAGTATTTT	CASSLGLAGDDVTQYF
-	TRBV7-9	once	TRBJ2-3	TGTGCCAGCAGCCGCCTACAGGGTTGGACGCAGTATTTT	CASSRLQGWTQYF
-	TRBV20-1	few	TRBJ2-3	TGCAGTGCTAGGAAAGCGGGTAACCGGGCAGATACGCAGTATTTT	CSARKAGNRADTQYF
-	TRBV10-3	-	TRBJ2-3	TGTGCCACCCAACCAGGACCAAGCACAGATACGCAGTATTTT	CATQPGPSTDTQYF
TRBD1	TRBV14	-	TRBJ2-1	TGTGCCAGCAGCCAAGATGAGGGGGCCAATGAGCAGTTCTTC	CASSQDEGANEQFF
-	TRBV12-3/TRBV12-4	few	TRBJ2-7	TGTGCCAGCAGTTCCGAAAAACAGGGTTTCGAGCAGTACTTC	CASSSEKQGFEQYF
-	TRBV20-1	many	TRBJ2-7	TGCAGTGCCAGAGCCGGGACACTCGAGCAGTACTTC	CSARAGTLEQYF
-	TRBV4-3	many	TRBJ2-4	TGCGCCAGCAGCCAATCGGCAGGGACTTATACCAAAAACATTCAGTACTTC	CASSQSAGTYTKNIQYF
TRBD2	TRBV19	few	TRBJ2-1	TGTGCCAGTGGGGACTACTACAACAATGAGCAGTTCTTC	CASGDYYNNEQFF
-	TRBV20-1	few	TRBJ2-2	TGCAGTGCTACCCGGCGGCGATCCACCGGGGAGCTGTTTTTT	CSATRRRSTGELFF
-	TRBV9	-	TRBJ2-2	TGTGCCAGCAGCTCCGCTGGGCAGGGTGTCGTCGGGGAGCTGTTTTTT	CASSSAGQGVVGELFF
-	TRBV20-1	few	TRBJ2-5	TGCAGTGCTAGAGTCCAGGGAAGGGTTGAGACCCAGTACTTC	CSARVQGRVETQYF
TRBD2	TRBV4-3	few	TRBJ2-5	TGCGCCAGCAGCCAGGAGGGGACTAGCGGGACCGAGACCCAGTACTTC	CASSQEGTSGTETQYF
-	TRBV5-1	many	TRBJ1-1	TGCGCCAGCAGCTTGGCCTGGAACACTGAAGCTTTCTTT	CASSLAWNTEAFF
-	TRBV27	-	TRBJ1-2	TGTGCCAGCAGTTTATCGGGGCAGCGAATCAACTATGGCTACACCTTC	CASSLSGQRINYGYTF
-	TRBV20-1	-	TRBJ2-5	TGCAGTGCTAGTGGGACCCCGGAGACCCAGTACTTC	CSASGTPETQYF
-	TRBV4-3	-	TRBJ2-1	TGCGCCAGCAGCCAAGAAGCTGAAGTGGTTTTCAATGAGCAGTTCTTC	CASSQEAEVVFNEQFF
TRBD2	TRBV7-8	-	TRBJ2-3	TGTGCCAGCAGCTTAGTAGGGACTAGCGGGACCACGCAGTATTTT	CASSLVGTSGTTQYF
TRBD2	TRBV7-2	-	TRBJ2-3	TGTGCCAGCAGCCCCCGACTAGCGGGAGGGGTGACAGATACGCAGTATTTT	CASSPRLAGGVTDTQYF
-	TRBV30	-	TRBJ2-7	TGTGCCTGGAGTGTAGGGCGAAACGAGCAGTACTTC	CAWSVGRNEQYF
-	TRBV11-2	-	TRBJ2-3	TGTGCCAGCAGCTTAGTTAGTAGCTTGGATACGCAGTATTTT	CASSLVSSLDTQYF
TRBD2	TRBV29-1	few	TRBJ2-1	TGCAGCGCTGCCCTAGCGGGAGGGCCGGGTGAGCAGTTCTTC	CSAALAGGPGEQFF
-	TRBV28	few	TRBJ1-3	TGTGCCAGCAGTCTCGTGGAGGGTAAAAACACCATATATTTT	CASSLVEGKNTIYF
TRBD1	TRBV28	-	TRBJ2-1	TGTGCCAGCAGTAATCACAGGGGTGGGTTCTTC	CASSNHRGGFF
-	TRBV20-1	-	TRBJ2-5	TGCAGCGCTCCCGGGGCTCAGTACCAAGAGACCCAGTACTTC	CSAPGAQYQETQYF
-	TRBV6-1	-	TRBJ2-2	TGTGCCAGCAGTACCGGGAGAATCGGCACCGGGGAGCTGTTTTTT	CASSTGRIGTGELFF
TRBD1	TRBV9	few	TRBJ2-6	TGTGCCAGCAGCCCATGGGACAGCGTTTCTGGGGCCAACGTCCTGACTTTC	CASSPWDSVSGANVLTF
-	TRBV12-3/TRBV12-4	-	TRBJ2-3	TGTGCCAGCAGTCCCCCAACTCGACGGGATACGCAGTATTTT	CASSPPTRRDTQYF
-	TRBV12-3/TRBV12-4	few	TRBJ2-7	TGTGCCAGCAGTCGGACACTGGGCTACGAGCAGTACTTC	CASSRTLGYEQYF
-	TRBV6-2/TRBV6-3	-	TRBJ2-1	TGTGCCAGCGGGGGCGGGAACTACAATGAGCAGTTCTTC	CASGGGNYNEQFF
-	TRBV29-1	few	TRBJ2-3	TGCAGCGTAGATACGCAGTATTTT	CSVDTQYF
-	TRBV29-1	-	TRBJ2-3	TGCAGCGTAGCGGTCCAACGCACAGATACGCAGTATTTT	CSVAVQRTDTQYF
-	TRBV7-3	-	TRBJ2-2	TGTGCCAGCAGCTTATCGCCGGGTCTGGCGAGGGAGCTGTTTTTT	CASSLSPGLARELFF
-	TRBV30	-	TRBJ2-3	TGTGCCTGGAGTGGAATGGGGTCCACAGATACGCAGTATTTT	CAWSGMGSTDTQYF
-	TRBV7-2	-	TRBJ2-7	TGTGCCAGCAGCTTCGGCGGGCGAAACTCCTACGAGCAGTACTTC	CASSFGGRNSYEQYF
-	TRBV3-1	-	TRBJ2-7	TGTGCCAGCAGCCAAGATACGGGGATTAGTAGGTCCTACGAGCAGTACTTC	CASSQDTGISRSYEQYF
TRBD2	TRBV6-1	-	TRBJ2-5	TGTGCCAGCAGTACCCTTCTAGCGGGATCCGGCCAAGAGACCCAGTACTTC	CASSTLLAGSGQETQYF
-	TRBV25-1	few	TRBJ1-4	TGTGCCAGCAGTGAATACGGCGTGGGAAATGAAAAACTGTTTTTT	CASSEYGVGNEKLFF
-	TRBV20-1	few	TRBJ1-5	TGCAGTGCCTACGGGGGCAATCAGCCCCAGCATTTT	CSAYGGNQPQHF
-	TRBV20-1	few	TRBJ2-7	TGCAGTGCTCGGACAGAACTCTCCTACGAGCAGTACTTC	CSARTELSYEQYF
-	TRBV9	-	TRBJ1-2	TGTGCCAGCAGCGGAGGACAGCTAAAGGCCTATGGCTACACCTTC	CASSGGQLKAYGYTF
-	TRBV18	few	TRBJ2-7	TGTGCCAGCTCACCACCGACAGGGAGGGCGTCCGAGCAGTACTTC	CASSPPTGRASEQYF
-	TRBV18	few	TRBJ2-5	TGTGCCAGCTCATCCCAGAGAGAAGAGACCCAGTACTTC	CASSSQREETQYF
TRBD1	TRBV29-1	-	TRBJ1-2	TGCAGCGTTGAAACGGGACAGGGTAACTATGGCTACACCTTC	CSVETGQGNYGYTF
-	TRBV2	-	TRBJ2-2	TGTGCCAGCAGTCCAATCCGACGGATAAAGAAGACGAACACCGGGGAGCTGTTTTTT	CASSPIRRIKKTNTGELFF
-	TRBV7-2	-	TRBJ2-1	TGTGCCAGTGGGCTAAAGAGATATTACAATGAGCAGTTCTTC	CASGLKRYYNEQFF